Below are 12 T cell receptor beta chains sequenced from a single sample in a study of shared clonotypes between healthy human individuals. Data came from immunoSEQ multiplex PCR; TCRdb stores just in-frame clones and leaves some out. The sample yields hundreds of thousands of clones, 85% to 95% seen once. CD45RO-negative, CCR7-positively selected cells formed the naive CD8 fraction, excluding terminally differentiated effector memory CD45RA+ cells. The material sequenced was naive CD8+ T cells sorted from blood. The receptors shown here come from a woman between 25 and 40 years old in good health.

The CDR3 spells CASSVGTGATNEKLFF. The CDR3 bases are TGTGCCAGCAGCGTTGGGACAGGGGCAACTAATGAAAAACTGTTTTTT. V usage is TRBV5-8 and J usage is TRBJ1-4; 10 bases align to TRBD1. Trimming at V came to 4 bases and at J to 0 bases, leaving 3 bases not matched to a gene. The CDR3 consists of 16 residues. CDR1 SGHTS and CDR2 YDEGEE come from the germline V gene.

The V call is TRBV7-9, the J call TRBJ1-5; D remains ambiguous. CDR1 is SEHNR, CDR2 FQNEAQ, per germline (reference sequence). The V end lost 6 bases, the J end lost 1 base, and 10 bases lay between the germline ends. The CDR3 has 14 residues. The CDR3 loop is CASRPLTSNQPQHF. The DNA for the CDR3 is TGTGCCAGCAGACCATTAACCAGCAATCAGCCCCAGCATTTT.

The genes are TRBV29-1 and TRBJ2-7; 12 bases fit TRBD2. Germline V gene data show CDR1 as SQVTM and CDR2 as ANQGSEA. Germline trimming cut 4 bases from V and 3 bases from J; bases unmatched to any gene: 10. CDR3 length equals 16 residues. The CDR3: CSVGGTAGLAGYEQYF. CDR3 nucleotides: TGCAGCGTTGGGGGGACAGCGGGACTAGCGGGCTACGAGCAGTACTTC.

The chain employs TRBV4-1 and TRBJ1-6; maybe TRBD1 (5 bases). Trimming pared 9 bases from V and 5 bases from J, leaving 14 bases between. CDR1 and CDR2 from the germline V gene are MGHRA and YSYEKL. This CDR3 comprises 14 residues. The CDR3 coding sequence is TGCGCCAGTGGACATCTTTTCAATAATTCACCCCTCCACTTT. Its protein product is CASGHLFNNSPLHF.

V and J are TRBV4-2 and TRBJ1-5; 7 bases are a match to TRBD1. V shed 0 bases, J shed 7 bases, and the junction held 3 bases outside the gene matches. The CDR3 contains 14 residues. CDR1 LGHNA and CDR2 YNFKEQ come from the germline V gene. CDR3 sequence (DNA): TGTGCCAGCAGCCAAGATACAGGGGAACAGCCCCAGCATTTT. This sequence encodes CASSQDTGEQPQHF.

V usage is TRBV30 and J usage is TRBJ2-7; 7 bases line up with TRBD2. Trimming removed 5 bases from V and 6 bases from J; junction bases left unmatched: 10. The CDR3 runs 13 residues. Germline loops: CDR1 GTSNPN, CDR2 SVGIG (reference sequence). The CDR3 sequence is CAWSEWGGREQYF. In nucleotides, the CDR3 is TGTGCCTGGTCCGAGTGGGGGGGTCGCGAGCAGTACTTC.

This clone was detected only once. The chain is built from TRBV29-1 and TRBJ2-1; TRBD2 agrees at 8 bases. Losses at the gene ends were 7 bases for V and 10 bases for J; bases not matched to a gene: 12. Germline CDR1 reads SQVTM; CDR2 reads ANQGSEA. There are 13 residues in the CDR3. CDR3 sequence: CSAGSGRGVEQFF. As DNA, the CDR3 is TGCAGCGCGGGGAGCGGGAGAGGAGTCGAGCAGTTCTTC.

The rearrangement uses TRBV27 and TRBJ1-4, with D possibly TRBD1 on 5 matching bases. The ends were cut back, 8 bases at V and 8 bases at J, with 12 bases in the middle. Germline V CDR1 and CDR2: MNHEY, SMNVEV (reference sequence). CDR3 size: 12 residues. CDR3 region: CASGGYREKLFF. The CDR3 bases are TGTGCCAGCGGGGGTTACCGGGAAAAACTGTTTTTT.

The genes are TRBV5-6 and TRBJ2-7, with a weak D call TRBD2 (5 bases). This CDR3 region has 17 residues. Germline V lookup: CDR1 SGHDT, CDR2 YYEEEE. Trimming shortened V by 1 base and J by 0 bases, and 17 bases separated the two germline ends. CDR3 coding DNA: TGTGCCAGCAGCTTGTCCATGGGAGCGTCTAGCTCCTACGAGCAGTACTTC. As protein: CASSLSMGASSSYEQYF. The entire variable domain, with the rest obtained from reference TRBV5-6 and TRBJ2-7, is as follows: DAGVTQSPTHLIKTRGQQVTLRCSPKSGHDTVSWYQQALGQGPQFIFQYYEEEERQRGNFPDRFSGHQFPNYSSELNVNALLLGDSALYLCASSLSMGASSSYEQYFGPGTRLTVT.

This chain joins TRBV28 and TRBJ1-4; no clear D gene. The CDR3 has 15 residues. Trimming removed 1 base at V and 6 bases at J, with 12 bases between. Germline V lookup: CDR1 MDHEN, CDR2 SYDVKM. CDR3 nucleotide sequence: TGTGCCAGCAGTTTATTGGCAGGCAGCGATGAAAAACTGTTTTTT. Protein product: CASSLLAGSDEKLFF.

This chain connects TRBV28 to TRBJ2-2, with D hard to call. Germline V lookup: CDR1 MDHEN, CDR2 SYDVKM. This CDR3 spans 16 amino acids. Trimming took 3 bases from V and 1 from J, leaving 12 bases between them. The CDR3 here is CASSLSPGGNTGELFF. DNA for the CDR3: TGTGCCAGCAGTTTGTCCCCGGGCGGGAACACCGGGGAGCTGTTTTTT.

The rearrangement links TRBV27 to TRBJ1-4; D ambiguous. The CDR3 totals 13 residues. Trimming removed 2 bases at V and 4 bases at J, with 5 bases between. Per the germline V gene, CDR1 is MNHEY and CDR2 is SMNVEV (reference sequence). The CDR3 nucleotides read TGTGCCAGCAGTTTAACTATTAATGAAAAACTGTTTTTT. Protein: CASSLTINEKLFF.